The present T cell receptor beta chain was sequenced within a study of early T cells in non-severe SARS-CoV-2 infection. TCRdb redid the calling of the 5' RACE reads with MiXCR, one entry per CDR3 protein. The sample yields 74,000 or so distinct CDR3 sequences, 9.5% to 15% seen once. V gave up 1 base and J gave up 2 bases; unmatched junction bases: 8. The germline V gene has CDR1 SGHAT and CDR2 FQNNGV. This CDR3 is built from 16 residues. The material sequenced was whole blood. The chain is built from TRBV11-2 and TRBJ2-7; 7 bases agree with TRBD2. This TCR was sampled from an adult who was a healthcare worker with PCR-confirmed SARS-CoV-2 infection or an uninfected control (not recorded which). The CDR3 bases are TGTGCCAGCAGCTTAGTCCGCCAGCGGGGCCCCTACGAGCAGTACTTC. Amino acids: CASSLVRQRGPYEQYF.